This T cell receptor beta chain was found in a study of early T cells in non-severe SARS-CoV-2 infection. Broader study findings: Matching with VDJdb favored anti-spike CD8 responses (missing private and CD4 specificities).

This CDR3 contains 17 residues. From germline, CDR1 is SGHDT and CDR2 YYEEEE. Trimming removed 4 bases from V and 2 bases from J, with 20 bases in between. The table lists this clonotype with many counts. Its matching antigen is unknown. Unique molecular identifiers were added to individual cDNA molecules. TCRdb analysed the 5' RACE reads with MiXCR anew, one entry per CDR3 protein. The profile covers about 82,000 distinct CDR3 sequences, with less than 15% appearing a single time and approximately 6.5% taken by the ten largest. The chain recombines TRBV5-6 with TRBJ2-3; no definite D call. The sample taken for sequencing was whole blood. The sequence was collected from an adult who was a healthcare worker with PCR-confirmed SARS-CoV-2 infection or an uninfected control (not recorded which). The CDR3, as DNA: TGTGCCAGCAGCCGCTTTCCGGCGGCGAGATACACAGATACGCAGTATTTT. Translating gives CASSRFPAARYTDTQYF.